This T cell receptor (beta chain) was sequenced in a study of early T cells in non-severe SARS-CoV-2 infection. In the study overall: The chains were unpaired, and the sequenced material was bulk RNA from unsorted whole blood.

Unique molecular identifier tags were affixed to discrete cDNA molecules. TCRdb itself ran the 5' RACE reads through MiXCR, one entry per CDR3 protein. The table lists about 68,000 distinct CDR3 sequences, about 11% of them singletons. With 3 bases removed from V and 2 bases from J, the gap between germline ends came to 7 bases. Germline V gene lookup returns CDR1 KGHDR and CDR2 SFDVKD. CDR3 size: 14 residues. V and J are TRBV24-1 and TRBJ2-1; no firm D call. Sequencing input: whole blood. This TCR came from an adult who was a healthcare worker with PCR-confirmed SARS-CoV-2 infection or an uninfected control (not recorded which). The CDR3 spells CATSDTAPYNEQFF. DNA for the CDR3: TGTGCCACCAGTGATACCGCCCCCTACAATGAGCAGTTCTTC.